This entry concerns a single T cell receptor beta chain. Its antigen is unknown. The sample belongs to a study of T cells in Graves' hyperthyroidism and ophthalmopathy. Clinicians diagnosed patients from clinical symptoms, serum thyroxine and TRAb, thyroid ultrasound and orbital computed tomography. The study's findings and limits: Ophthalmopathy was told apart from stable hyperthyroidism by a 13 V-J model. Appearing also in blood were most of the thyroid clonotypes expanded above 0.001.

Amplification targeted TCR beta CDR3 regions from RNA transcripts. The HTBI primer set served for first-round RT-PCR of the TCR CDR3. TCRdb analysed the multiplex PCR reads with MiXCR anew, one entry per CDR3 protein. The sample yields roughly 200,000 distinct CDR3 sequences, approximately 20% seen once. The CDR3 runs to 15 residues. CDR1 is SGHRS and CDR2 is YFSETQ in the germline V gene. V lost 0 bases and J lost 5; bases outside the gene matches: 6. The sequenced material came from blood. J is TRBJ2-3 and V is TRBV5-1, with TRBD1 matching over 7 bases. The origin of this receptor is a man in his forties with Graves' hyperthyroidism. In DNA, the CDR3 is TGCGCCAGCAGCTTGGGACAGGGATTTGGAGATACGCAGTATTTT. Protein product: CASSLGQGFGDTQYF.